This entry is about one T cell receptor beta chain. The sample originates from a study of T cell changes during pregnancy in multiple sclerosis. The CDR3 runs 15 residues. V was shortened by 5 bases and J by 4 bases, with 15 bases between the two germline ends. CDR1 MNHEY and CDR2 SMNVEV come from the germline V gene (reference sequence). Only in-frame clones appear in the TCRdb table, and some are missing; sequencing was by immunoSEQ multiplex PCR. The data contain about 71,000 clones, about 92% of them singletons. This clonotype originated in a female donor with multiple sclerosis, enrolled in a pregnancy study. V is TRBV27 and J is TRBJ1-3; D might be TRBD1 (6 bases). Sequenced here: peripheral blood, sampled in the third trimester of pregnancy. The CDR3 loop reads CASSDSITGGNTIYF. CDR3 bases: TGTGCCAGCAGTGACTCCATAACAGGGGGAAACACCATATATTTT.